This TCR beta chain was retrieved from a study of cytotoxic CD8 clonotypes in ibrutinib-treated CLL. Frozen-stored PBMCs produced 1.5 to 2.5 micrograms of genomic DNA for TCR beta libraries. V was clipped by 3 bases and J by 5 bases; unmatched bases: 10. Germline V gives CDR1 MRHNA, CDR2 SNTAGT. The CDR3 loop spans 16 amino acids. Study-wide findings and caveats: The clonality went up when patients responded to ibrutinib and dropped back toward baseline at progression.

Notes on this clone: The antigen is undetermined.

Sequencing was performed with immunoSEQ multiplex PCR; in TCRdb, only in-frame clones are kept and a portion is missing. The table includes around 140,000 clones, around three quarters detected once. This chain connects TRBV6-4 to TRBJ1-5; 7 nucleotides agree with TRBD1. The receptor was derived from a human donor with chronic lymphocytic leukemia. Sequenced material: PBMCs, taken after 12 months of ibrutinib treatment. CDR3 DNA: TGTGCCAGCAGTGAAACCGGGACAGAACCCCATCAGCCCCAGCATTTT. As protein: CASSETGTEPHQPQHF.